This note documents a single T cell receptor beta chain sequence. The study amplified TCR beta CDR3 regions using RNA transcripts. HTBI primers primed a first-round RT-PCR, and a second-round multiplex PCR followed. TCRdb independently ran MiXCR on the multiplex PCR reads; one entry per CDR3 protein. The table has roughly 600,000 distinct CDR3 sequences, roughly 39% seen once; the top ten hold approximately 4.1%. The data stem from a study of Graves' ophthalmopathy and Graves' hyperthyroidism. Sequenced: peripheral blood or thyroid tissue (not recorded which). This sequence originates from an adult man with Graves' hyperthyroidism.

CDR3 coding DNA: TGTGCCAGCAGTTTGAGGACTAGCGGGAGCAATGAGCAGTACTTC. The encoded protein is CASSLRTSGSNEQYF. The rearrangement uses TRBV12-3 or TRBV12-4 and TRBJ2-7; 13 nucleotides agree with TRBD2. The trim removed 3 bases at V and 7 bases at J, leaving 6 bases unmatched. There are 15 residues in the CDR3.